This T cell receptor beta chain came from a study of blood T cell repertoires in COVID-19. Study overall: Sites in the United States, Italy and Spain provided acute and convalescent COVID-19 samples. Sources were T cells, B-cell-depleted T cells, or PBMCs; the material itself was cDNA or gDNA.

Methods used by the authors: Nucleated cell number was recorded as an estimate derived from reference gene primer amplification. Here immunoSEQ multiplex PCR was the method, and the copy in TCRdb shows in-frame clones only, minus some. V and J calls and clone size come straight from that table; D and trimming were deduced from the DNA. The data contain 300,000 to 350,000 clones, roughly 87% of them singletons. Patients in Seattle were enrolled during active infection, then followed longitudinally. The CDR3 runs 15 residues. Germline CDR1 and CDR2: SGHRS and YFSETQ. The junction had 5 bases not matched to a gene; V was cut back by 2 bases and J by 5 bases.

This TCR was sampled from a young man with COVID-19, enrolled during active disease. This rearrangement joins TRBV5-1 to TRBJ2-4, with 9 bases that match TRBD1. What was sequenced was peripheral blood. The CDR3 loop is CASSFYRGRENIQYF. The CDR3 bases are TGCGCCAGCAGCTTTTACAGGGGGCGTGAAAACATTCAGTACTTC.